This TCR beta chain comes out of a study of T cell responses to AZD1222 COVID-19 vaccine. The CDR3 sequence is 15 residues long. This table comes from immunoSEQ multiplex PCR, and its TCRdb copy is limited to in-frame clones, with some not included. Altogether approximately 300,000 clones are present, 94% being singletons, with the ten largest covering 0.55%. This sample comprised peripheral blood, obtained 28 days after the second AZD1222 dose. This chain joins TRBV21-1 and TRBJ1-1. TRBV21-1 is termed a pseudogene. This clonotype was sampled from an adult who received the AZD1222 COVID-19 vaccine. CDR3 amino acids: CASSKARARGTEAFF. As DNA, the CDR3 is TGTGCCAGCAGCAAAGCAAGGGCCCGAGGGACTGAAGCTTTCTTT.